This entry is about one T cell receptor beta chain. What it binds is unknown. One junction end does not reproduce the germline sequence, and a read error may be involved. Germline-derived CDR1 and CDR2 are WSHSY and SAAADI. The CDR3 consists of 18 residues. Priming with a constant-region primer yielded TCR beta cDNA from 450 to 550 ng total RNA. Slightly modified ARM-PCR served as the procedure for the TCR beta libraries. These libraries came from three rounds of nested multiplex PCR. Both of the initial two PCR rounds ran for roughly 10 cycles and employed TRBV1-TRBV30 forward primers alongside a C-beta reverse primer. Via MiXCR, TCRdb re-called the multiplex PCR reads, giving one row per CDR3 protein. The table shows 80,000 or so distinct CDR3 sequences, with 69% occurring only once. The tissue used was unsorted bulk material of roughly 17-34 mg. RNA and DNA were co-extracted from it with the AllPrep DNA/RNA mini kit.

This record comes from a study of tumor-infiltrating lymphocytes in primary liver carcinoma. Study as a whole: Tumor lesions were T1-T3 N0M0 and spanned about 4 to 11 cm.

Findings and limits, study-wide: Tumors and blood were compared for top-250-clone fraction, and tumors had the significantly higher value (p = 0.039).

This sequence originates from a man in his forties with primary liver carcinoma and hepatitis B virus infection. The chain recombines TRBV10-2 with TRBJ2-1; the match to TRBD2 covers 8 bases. Sequencing was carried out using tumor-adjacent normal liver tissue. Here the CDR3 reads CVSSVPYGGGGSYNKQFF. CDR3 bases: TGCGTCAGCAGTGTCCCCTACGGGGGGGGAGGCTCCTACAATAAGCAGTTCTTC.